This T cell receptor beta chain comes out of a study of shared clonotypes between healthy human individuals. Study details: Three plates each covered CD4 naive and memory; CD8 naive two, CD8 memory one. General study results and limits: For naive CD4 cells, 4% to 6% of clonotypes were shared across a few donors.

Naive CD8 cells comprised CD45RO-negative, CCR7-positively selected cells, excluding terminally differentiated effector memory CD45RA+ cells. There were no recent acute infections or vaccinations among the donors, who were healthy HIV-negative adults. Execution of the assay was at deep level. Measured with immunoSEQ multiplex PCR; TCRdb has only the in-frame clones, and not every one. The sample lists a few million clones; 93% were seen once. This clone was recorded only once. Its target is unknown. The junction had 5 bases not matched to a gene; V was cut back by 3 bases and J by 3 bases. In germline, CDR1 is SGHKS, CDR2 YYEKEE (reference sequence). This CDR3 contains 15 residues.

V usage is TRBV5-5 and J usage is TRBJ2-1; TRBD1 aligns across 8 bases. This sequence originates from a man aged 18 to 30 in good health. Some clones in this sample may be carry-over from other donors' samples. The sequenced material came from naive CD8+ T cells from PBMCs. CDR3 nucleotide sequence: TGTGCCAGCAGCTCTGGACAGGGAGGCTACAATGAGCAGTTCTTC. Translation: CASSSGQGGYNEQFF.